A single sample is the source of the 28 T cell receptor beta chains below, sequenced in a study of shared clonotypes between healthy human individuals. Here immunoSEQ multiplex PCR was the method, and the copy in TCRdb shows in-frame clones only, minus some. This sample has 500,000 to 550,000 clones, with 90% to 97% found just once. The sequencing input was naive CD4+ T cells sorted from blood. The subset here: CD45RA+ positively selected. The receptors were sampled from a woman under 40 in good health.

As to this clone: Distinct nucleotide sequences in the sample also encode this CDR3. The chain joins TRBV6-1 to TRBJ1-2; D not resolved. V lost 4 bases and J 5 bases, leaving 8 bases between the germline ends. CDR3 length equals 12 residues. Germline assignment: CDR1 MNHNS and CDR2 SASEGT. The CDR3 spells CASSVTGYGYTF. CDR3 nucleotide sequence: TGTGCCAGCAGTGTCACGGGTTATGGCTACACCTTC.

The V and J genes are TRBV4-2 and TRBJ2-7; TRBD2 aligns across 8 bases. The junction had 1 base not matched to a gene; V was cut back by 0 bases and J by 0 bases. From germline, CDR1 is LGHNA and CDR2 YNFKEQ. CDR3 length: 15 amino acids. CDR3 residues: CASSQELAGSYEQYF. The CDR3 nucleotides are TGTGCCAGCAGCCAAGAGCTAGCGGGCTCCTACGAGCAGTACTTC.

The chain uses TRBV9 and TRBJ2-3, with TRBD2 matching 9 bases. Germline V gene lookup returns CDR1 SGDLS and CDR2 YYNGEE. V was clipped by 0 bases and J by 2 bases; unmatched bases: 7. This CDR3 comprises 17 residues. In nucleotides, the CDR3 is TGTGCCAGCAGCGTAGCGATTAGCGGGAGAAACACAGATACGCAGTATTTT. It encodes CASSVAISGRNTDTQYF.

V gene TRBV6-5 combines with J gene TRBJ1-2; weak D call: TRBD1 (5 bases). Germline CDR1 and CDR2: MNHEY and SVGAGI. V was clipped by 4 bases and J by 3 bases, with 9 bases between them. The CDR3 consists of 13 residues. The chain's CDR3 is CASSFDRDYGYTF. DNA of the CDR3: TGTGCCAGCAGTTTCGACAGAGACTATGGCTACACCTTC.

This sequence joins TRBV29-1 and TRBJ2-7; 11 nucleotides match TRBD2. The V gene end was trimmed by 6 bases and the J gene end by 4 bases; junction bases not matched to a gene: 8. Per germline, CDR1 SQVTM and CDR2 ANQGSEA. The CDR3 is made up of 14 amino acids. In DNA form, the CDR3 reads TGCAGCGTAGGGGGACTAGCGGAAACGTACGAGCAGTACTTC. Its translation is CSVGGLAETYEQYF.

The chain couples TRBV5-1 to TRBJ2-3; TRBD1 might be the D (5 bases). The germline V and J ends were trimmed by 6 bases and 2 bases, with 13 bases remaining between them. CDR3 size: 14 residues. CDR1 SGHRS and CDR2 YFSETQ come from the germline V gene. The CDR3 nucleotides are TGCGCCAGCAATAGCAGGGCCCACACAGATACGCAGTATTTT. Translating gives CASNSRAHTDTQYF. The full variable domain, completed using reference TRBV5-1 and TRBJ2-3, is KAGVTQTPRYLIKTRGQQVTLSCSPISGHRSVSWYQQTPGQGLQFLFEYFSETQRNKGNFPGRFSGRQFSNSRSEMNVSTLELGDSALYLCASNSRAHTDTQYFGPGTRLTVL.

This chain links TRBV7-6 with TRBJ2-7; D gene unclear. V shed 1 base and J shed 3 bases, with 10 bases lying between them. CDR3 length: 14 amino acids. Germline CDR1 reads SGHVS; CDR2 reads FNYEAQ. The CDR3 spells CASSLDGPDYEQYF. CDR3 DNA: TGTGCCAGCAGCTTAGACGGTCCTGACTACGAGCAGTACTTC.

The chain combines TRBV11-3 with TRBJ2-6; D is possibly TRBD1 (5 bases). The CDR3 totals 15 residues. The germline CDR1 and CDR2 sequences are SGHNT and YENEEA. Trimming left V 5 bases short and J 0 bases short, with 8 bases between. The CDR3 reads CASSKRGSGANVLTF. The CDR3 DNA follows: TGTGCCAGCAGCAAAAGGGGCTCTGGGGCCAACGTCCTGACTTTC.

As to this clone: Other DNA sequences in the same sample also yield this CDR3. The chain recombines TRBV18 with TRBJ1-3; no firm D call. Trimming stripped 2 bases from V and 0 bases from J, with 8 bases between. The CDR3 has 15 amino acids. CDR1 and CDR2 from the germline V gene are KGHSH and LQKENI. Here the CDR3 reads CASSPTGSSGNTIYF. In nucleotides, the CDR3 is TGTGCCAGCTCACCAACGGGAAGCTCTGGAAACACCATATATTTT.

The chain's CDR3 is CASRSGTSGTEQFF. As DNA, the CDR3 is TGTGCCAGCAGATCGGGGACTAGCGGGACCGAGCAGTTCTTC. The chain recombines TRBV28 with TRBJ2-1, with TRBD2 matching over 13 bases. J gave up 10 bases and V 6 bases, and 6 bases lay outside the gene matches. This CDR3 has 14 amino acids. CDR1 is MDHEN, CDR2 SYDVKM, per germline.

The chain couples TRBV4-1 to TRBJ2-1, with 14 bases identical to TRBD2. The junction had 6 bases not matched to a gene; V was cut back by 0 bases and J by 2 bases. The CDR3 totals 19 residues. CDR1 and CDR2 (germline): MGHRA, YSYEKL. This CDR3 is CASSQDQRTSGRTYNEQFF. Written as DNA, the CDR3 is TGCGCCAGCAGCCAAGATCAGAGGACTAGCGGGAGGACCTACAATGAGCAGTTCTTC.

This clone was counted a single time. The CDR3 protein is CASSKTTSHEQYF. DNA of the CDR3: TGTGCCAGCAGCAAGACTACTTCTCACGAGCAGTACTTC. This chain joins TRBV6-1 and TRBJ2-7; TRBD2 is a possible D gene (5 bases). The germline V gene has CDR1 MNHNS and CDR2 SASEGT. Trimming pared 6 bases from V and 5 bases from J, leaving 14 bases between. This CDR3 comprises 13 residues.

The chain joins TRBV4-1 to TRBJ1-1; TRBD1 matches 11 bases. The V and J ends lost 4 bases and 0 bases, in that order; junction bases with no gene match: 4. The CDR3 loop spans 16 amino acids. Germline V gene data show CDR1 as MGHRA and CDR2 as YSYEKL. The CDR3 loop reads CASSRTGGTMNTEAFF. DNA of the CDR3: TGCGCCAGCAGCCGGACAGGGGGCACTATGAACACTGAAGCTTTCTTT.

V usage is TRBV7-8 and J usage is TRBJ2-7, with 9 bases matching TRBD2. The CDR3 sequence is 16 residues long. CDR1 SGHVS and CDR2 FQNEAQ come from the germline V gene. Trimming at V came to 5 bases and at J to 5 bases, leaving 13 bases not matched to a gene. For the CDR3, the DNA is TGTGCCAGCAGCCCCTTGGTAGCGGGAGTAGGGGACGAGCAGTACTTC. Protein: CASSPLVAGVGDEQYF. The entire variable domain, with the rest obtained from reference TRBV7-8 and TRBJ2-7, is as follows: GAGVSQSPRYKVAKRGQDVALRCDPISGHVSLFWYQQALGQGPEFLTYFQNEAQLDKSGLPSDRFFAERPEGSVSTLKIQRTQQEDSAVYLCASSPLVAGVGDEQYFGPGTRLTVT.

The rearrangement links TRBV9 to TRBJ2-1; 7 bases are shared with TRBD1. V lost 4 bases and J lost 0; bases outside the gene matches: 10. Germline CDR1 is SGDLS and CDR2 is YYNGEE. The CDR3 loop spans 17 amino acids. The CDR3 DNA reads TGTGCCAGCAGCCCACGACAGGGCGGCAACTCCTACAATGAGCAGTTCTTC. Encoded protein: CASSPRQGGNSYNEQFF.

For the CDR3, the DNA is TGTGCCACCAGCAGAGGATCGGCAATAACTAGCACAGATACGCAGTATTTT. This sequence encodes CATSRGSAITSTDTQYF. The chain employs TRBV15 and TRBJ2-3; no definite D call. V was pared by 1 base and J by 0 bases, with 14 bases between. The CDR3 totals 17 residues. Germline V gene data show CDR1 as LNHNV and CDR2 as YYDKDF (reference sequence).

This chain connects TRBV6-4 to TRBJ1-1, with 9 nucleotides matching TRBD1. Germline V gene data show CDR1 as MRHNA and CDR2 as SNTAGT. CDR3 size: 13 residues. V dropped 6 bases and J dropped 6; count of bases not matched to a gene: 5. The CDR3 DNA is TGTGCCAGCAGACTGGACAGGGGTTCTGAAGCTTTCTTT. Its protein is CASRLDRGSEAFF.

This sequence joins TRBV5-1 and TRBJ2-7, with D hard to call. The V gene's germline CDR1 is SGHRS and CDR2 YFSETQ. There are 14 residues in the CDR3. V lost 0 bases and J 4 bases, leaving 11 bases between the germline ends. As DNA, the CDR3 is TGCGCCAGCAGCTTGGGGACGGAAGAGTACGAGCAGTACTTC. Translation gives CASSLGTEEYEQYF.

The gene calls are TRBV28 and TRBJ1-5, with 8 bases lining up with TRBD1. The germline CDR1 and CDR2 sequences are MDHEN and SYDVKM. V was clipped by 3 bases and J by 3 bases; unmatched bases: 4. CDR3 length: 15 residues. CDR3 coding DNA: TGTGCCAGCAGTTTTTACAGGGGGGACAATCAGCCCCAGCATTTT. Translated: CASSFYRGDNQPQHF.

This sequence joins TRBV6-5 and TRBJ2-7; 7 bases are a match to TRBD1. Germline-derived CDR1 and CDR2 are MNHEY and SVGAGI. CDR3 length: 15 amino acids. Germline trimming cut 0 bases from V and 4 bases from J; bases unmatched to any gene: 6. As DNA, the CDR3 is TGTGCCAGCAGTTACTCCGGGACAGTGGCGTACGAGCAGTACTTC. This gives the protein CASSYSGTVAYEQYF.

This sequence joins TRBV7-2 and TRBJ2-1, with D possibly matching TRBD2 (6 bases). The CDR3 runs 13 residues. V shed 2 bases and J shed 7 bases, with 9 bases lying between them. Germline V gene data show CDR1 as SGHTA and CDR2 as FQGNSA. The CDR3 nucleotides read TGTGCCAGCAGCTTATACGGGAGTAATGAGCAGTTCTTC. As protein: CASSLYGSNEQFF.

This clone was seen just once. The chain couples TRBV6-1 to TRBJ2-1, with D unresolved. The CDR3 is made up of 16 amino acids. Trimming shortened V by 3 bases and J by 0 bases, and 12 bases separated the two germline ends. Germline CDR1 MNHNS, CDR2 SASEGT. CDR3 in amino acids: CASSDGQRSSYNEQFF. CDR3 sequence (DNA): TGTGCCAGCAGTGATGGGCAGCGAAGCTCCTACAATGAGCAGTTCTTC.

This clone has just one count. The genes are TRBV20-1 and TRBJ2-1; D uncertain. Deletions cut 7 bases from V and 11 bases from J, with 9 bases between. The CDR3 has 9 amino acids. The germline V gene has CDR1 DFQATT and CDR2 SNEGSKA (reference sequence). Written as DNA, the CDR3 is TGCAGTGAAGTGACCAAGCAGTTCTTC. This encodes CSEVTKQFF.

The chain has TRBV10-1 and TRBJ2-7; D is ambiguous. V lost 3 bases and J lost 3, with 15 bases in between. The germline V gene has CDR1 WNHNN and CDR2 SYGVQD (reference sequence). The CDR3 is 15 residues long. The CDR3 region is CASSDRGRKNYEQYF. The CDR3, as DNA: TGCGCCAGCAGTGATAGAGGACGGAAGAACTACGAGCAGTACTTC.

The CDR3 sequence is CASSLWEEGYEQYF. DNA of the CDR3: TGCGCCAGCAGCTTGTGGGAGGAAGGCTACGAGCAGTACTTC. This rearrangement joins TRBV5-1 to TRBJ2-7; possibly TRBD2 for D (6 bases). Germline values: CDR1 SGHRS, CDR2 YFSETQ. The V end lost 1 base, the J end lost 3 bases, and 11 bases lay between the germline ends. This CDR3 is built from 14 residues. Full variable domain (remainder filled in from reference TRBV5-1 and TRBJ2-7): KAGVTQTPRYLIKTRGQQVTLSCSPISGHRSVSWYQQTPGQGLQFLFEYFSETQRNKGNFPGRFSGRQFSNSRSEMNVSTLELGDSALYLCASSLWEEGYEQYFGPGTRLTVT.

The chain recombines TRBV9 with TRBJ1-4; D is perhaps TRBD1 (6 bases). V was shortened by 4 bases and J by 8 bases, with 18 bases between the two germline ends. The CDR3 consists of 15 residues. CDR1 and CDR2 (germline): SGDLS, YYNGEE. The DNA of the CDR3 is TGTGCCAGCAGCCCCTCTGGGGGGGCCGGGGAAAAACTGTTTTTT. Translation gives CASSPSGGAGEKLFF.

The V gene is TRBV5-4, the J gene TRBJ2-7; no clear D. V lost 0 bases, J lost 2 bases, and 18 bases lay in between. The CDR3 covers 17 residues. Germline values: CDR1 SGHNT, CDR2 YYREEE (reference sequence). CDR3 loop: CASSLGSPRRHTYEQYF. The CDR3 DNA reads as TGTGCCAGCAGCTTGGGGAGCCCACGGCGGCATACCTACGAGCAGTACTTC.

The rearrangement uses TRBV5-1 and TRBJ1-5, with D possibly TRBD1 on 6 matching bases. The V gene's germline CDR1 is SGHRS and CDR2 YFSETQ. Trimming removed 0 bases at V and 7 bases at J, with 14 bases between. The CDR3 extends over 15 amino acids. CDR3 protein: CASSLGDGGRQPQHF. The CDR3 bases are TGCGCCAGCAGCTTGGGGGACGGGGGCAGGCAGCCCCAGCATTTT. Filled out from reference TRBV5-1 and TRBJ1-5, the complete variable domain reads KAGVTQTPRYLIKTRGQQVTLSCSPISGHRSVSWYQQTPGQGLQFLFEYFSETQRNKGNFPGRFSGRQFSNSRSEMNVSTLELGDSALYLCASSLGDGGRQPQHFGDGTRLSIL.